Shown below are 7 T cell receptor beta chains from a single sample sequenced in a study of cytomegalovirus exposure and HLA in healthy donors (dated by TCRdb to about 2017). The library was prepared using the immunoSEQ multiplex PCR assay. For the multiplex PCR, a mixture combining 60 forward primers for TCR Vbeta segments and 13 reverse primers for TCR Jbeta segments was used. The table comes from immuneACCESS by way of TCRdb, which keeps in-frame sequences with V and J called. Part of the clones is missing from these tables; in studies checked, under half for an unresolved V gene and the rest for unknown reasons. The sample table holds around 120,000 clones, of which more than 65% were seen once. 3.7% of the sample is held by the ten biggest clonotypes. The source material was PBMCs. These receptors originate from a human donor in good health.

This rearrangement joins TRBV5-6 to TRBJ1-2; D gene unclear. This CDR3 has 15 amino acids. Germline lookup yields CDR1 SGHDT and CDR2 YYEEEE. V was shortened by 0 bases and J by 1 base, with 10 bases between the two germline ends. The CDR3 loop is CASSLVLTDNYGYTF. The CDR3 DNA sequence: TGTGCCAGCAGCTTGGTATTAACTGATAACTATGGCTACACCTTC.

The chain uses TRBV25-1 and TRBJ2-3, with 10 bases that match TRBD1. Germline V gene sequence: CDR1 MGHDK, CDR2 SYGVNS. J gave up 2 bases and V 2 bases, and 1 base lay outside the gene matches. The CDR3 contains 15 residues. The chain's CDR3 is CASSEGTGVTDTQYF. CDR3 bases: TGTGCCAGCAGTGAAGGGACAGGGGTCACAGATACGCAGTATTTT.

The chain carries TRBV27 and TRBJ1-2, with 9 bases lining up with TRBD1. J lost 4 bases, V lost 6 bases, and 9 bases had no gene match. The CDR3 is 15 amino acids. Germline values: CDR1 MNHEY, CDR2 SMNVEV (reference sequence). The CDR3 is CASSLVRQGVYGYTF. For the CDR3, the DNA is TGTGCCAGCAGCTTGGTCAGACAGGGGGTCTATGGCTACACCTTC.

The chain joins TRBV28 to TRBJ2-7, with TRBD1 matching over 8 bases. J was trimmed by 6 bases and V by 3 bases; bases with no gene match: 10. The CDR3 totals 15 residues. In germline, CDR1 is MDHEN, CDR2 SYDVKM. CDR3 residues: CASSFLGQGASEQYF. CDR3 DNA sequence: TGTGCCAGCAGTTTTCTAGGGCAGGGGGCCAGCGAGCAGTACTTC.

This sequence joins TRBV28 and TRBJ2-3, with a tentative D call TRBD2 (5 bases). Germline CDR1 MDHEN, CDR2 SYDVKM. Trimming took 2 bases from V and 9 from J, leaving 15 bases between them. The CDR3 length is 14 residues. The CDR3 sequence is CASSLGRATRTQYF. Here the CDR3 DNA reads TGTGCCAGCAGTTTAGGGCGGGCGACGAGGACGCAGTATTTT. The full variable domain, rest sourced from reference TRBV28 and TRBJ2-3, is DVKVTQSSRYLVKRTGEKVFLECVQDMDHENMFWYRQDPGLGLRLIYFSYDVKMKEKGDIPEGYSVSREKKERFSLILESASTNQTSMYLCASSLGRATRTQYFGPGTRLTVL.

This rearrangement joins TRBV10-3 to TRBJ2-7; D perhaps matches TRBD1 (7 bases). Germline loops: CDR1 ENHRY, CDR2 SYGVKD. V lost 6 bases to trimming and J lost 1 base, with 16 bases between them. There are 15 residues in the CDR3. CDR3 coding DNA: TGTGCCATCAGGGGCGGCGGGACAGAGTCCTACGAGCAGTACTTC. Protein product: CAIRGGGTESYEQYF.

The J gene is TRBJ2-7, the V gene TRBV6-5; D is uncertain. The CDR3 has 15 amino acids. CDR1 and CDR2 from the germline V gene are MNHEY and SVGAGI. Between the trimmed V and J ends, which lost 5 bases and 1 base, there was a span of 15 bases. CDR3 protein: CASSLDFRRSYEQYF. As DNA, the CDR3 is TGTGCCAGCAGTCTCGACTTTCGGCGGTCCTACGAGCAGTACTTC.